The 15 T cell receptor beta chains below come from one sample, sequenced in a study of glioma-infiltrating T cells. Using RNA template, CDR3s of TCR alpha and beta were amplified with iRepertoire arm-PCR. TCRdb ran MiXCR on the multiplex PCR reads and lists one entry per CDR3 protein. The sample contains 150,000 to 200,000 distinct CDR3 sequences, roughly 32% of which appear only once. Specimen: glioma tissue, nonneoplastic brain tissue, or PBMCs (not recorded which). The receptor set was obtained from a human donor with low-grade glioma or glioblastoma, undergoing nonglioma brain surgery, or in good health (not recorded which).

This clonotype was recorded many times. CDR3 region: CASSLQTRRETQYF. In DNA form, the CDR3 reads TGTGCCAGCAGCTTACAGACCCGCCGAGAGACCCAGTACTTC. The chain recombines TRBV7-9 with TRBJ2-5, with no clear D. This CDR3 has 14 amino acids. Trimming removed 2 bases at V and 4 bases at J, with 11 bases between. The germline gives CDR1 SEHNR, CDR2 FQNEAQ (reference sequence).

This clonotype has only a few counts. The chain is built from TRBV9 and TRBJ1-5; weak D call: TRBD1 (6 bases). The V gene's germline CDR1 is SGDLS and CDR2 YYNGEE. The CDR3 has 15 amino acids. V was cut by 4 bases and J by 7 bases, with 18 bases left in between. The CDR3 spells CASSIRGDMGQPQHF. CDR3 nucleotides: TGTGCCAGCAGCATAAGAGGGGACATGGGGCAGCCCCAGCATTTT.

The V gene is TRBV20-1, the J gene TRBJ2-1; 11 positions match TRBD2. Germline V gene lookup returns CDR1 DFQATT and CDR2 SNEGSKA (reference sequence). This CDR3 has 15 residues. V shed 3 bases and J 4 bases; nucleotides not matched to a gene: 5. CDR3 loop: CSARPSGRWYNEQFF. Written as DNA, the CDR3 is TGCAGTGCTAGGCCTAGCGGGAGGTGGTACAATGAGCAGTTCTTC.

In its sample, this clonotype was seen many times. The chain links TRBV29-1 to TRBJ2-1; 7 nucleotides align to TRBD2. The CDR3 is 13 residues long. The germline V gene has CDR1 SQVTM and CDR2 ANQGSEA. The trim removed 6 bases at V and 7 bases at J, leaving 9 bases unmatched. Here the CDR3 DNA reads TGCAGCGTCCGGGACTACCTTCGGAATGAGCAGTTCTTC. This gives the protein CSVRDYLRNEQFF.

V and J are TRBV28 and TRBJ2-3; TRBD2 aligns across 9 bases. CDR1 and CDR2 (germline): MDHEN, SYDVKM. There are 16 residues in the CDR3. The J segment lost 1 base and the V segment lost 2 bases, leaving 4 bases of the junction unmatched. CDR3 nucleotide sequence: TGTGCCAGCAGTTTACCTAGCGGGACGGGCACAGATACGCAGTATTTT. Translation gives CASSLPSGTGTDTQYF.

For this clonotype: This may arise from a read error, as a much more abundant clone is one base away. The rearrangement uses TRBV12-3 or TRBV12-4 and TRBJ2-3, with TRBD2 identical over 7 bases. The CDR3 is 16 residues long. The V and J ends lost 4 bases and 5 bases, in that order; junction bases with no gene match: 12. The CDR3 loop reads CASSSLEGGPVDTQYF. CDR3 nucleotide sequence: TGTGCCAGCAGTTCTCTAGAGGGAGGGCCGGTAGATACGCAGTATTTT.

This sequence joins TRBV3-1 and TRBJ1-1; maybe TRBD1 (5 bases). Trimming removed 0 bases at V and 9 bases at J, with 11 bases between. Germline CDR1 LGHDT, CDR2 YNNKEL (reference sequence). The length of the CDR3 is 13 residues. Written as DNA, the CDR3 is TGTGCCAGCAGCCAAGATAGGGGCAGGCAAGCTTTCTTT. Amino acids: CASSQDRGRQAFF. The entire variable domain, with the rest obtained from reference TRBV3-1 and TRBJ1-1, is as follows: DTAVSQTPKYLVTQMGNDKSIKCEQNLGHDTMYWYKQDSKKFLKIMFSYNNKELIINETVPNRFSPKSPDKAHLNLHINSLELGDSAVYFCASSQDRGRQAFFGQGTRLTVV.

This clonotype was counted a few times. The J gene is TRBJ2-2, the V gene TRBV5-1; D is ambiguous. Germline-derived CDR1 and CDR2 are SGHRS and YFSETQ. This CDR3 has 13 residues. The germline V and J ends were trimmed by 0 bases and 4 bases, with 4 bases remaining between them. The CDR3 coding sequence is TGCGCCAGCAGCTTGGGACCCACCGGGGAGCTGTTTTTT. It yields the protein CASSLGPTGELFF.

The DNA of the CDR3 is TGTGCCAGCAGTCCACCCCCGGGACCGTATAGCAATCAGCCCCAGCATTTT. Translated: CASSPPPGPYSNQPQHF. This sequence joins TRBV6-6 and TRBJ1-5; D might be TRBD1 (5 bases). The CDR3 is 17 amino acids. Germline V CDR1 and CDR2: MNHNY, SVGAGI (reference sequence). Trimming stripped 5 bases from V and 0 bases from J, with 17 bases between.

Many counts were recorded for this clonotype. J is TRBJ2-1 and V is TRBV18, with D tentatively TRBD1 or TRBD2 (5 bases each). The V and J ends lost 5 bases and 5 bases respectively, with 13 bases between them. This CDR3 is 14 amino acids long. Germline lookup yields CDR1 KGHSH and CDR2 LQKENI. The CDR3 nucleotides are TGTGCCAGCTCAGAAGCTAGCAGGGACAATGAGCAGTTCTTC. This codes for CASSEASRDNEQFF.

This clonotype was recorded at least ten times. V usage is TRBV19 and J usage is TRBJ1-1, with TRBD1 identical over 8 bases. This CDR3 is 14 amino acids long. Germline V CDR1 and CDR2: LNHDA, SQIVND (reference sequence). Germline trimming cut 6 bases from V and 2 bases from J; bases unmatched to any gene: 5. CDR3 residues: CASRQGQANTEAFF. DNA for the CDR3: TGTGCCAGTAGACAGGGACAGGCTAACACTGAAGCTTTCTTT.

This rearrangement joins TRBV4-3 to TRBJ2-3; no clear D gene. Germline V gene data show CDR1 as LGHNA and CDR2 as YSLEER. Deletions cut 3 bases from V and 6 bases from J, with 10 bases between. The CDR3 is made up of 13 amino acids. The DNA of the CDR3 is TGCGCCAGCAGCCATGGTATTGGGGATACGCAGTATTTT. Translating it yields CASSHGIGDTQYF.

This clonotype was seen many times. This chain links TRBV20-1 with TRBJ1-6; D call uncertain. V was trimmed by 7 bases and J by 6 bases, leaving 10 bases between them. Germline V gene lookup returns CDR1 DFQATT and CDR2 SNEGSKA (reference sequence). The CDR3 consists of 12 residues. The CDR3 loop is CSVEQINSPLHF. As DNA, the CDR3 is TGCAGTGTAGAACAGATTAATTCACCCCTCCACTTT.

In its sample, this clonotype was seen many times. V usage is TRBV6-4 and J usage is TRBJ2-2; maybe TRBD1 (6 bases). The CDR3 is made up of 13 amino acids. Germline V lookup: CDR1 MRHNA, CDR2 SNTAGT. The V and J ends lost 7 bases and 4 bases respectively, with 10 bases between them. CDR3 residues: CASMDSLTGELFF. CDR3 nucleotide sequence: TGTGCCAGCATGGACAGTCTCACCGGGGAGCTGTTTTTT.

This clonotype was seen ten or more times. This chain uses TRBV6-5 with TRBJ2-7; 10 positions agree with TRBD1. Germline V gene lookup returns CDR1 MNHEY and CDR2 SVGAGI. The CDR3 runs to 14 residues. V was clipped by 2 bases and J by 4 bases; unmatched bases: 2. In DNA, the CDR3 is TGTGCCAGCAGTTACATGGACAGGGGGTACGAGCAGTACTTC. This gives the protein CASSYMDRGYEQYF.